The 7 T cell receptor beta chains below all came from one sample that was sequenced in a study of shared clonotypes between healthy human individuals. TCRdb's table, derived via immunoSEQ multiplex PCR, lists solely in-frame clones and lacks some. The table includes approximately 640,000 clones, roughly 91% detected once. Source material: memory CD8+ T cells from PBMCs. As for subset: CD45RO+ cells pooled with CCR7-negative TemRA cells. The receptor set was obtained from a man younger than 35 in good health. Some clones in this sample may be carry-over from other donors' samples.

This chain links TRBV28 with TRBJ1-1; no clear D gene. V was trimmed by 7 bases and J by 0 bases, leaving 15 bases between them. This CDR3 is 15 amino acids long. Germline V gene sequence: CDR1 MDHEN, CDR2 SYDVKM. This CDR3 reads CASTLVLRMNTEAFF. The DNA for the CDR3 is TGTGCCAGCACTCTGGTCTTAAGAATGAACACTGAAGCTTTCTTT.

The chain uses TRBV11-3 and TRBJ2-1; weak D call: TRBD2 (6 bases). The germline CDR1 and CDR2 sequences are SGHNT and YENEEA. The CDR3 covers 15 residues. Trimming took 4 bases from V and 9 from J, leaving 19 bases between them. The chain's CDR3 is CASSYRLVRAAEQFF. In DNA, the CDR3 is TGTGCCAGCAGCTACCGACTAGTACGCGCAGCTGAGCAGTTCTTC.

This sequence joins TRBV11-2 and TRBJ2-7, with 10 bases fitting TRBD2. From germline, CDR1 is SGHAT and CDR2 FQNNGV. V shed 6 bases and J 2 bases; nucleotides not matched to a gene: 10. This CDR3 is 16 amino acids long. The CDR3 bases are TGTGCCAGCAGACCAATGAGCGGGAGGGTCGCCTACGAGCAGTACTTC. Translated: CASRPMSGRVAYEQYF.

The J gene is TRBJ2-7, the V gene TRBV28; 7 nucleotides agree with TRBD1. The CDR3 is 13 amino acids. CDR1 is MDHEN and CDR2 is SYDVKM in the germline V gene. J lost 1 base, V lost 6 bases, and 3 bases had no gene match. This CDR3 is CASRDRRSYEQYF. The CDR3 DNA reads as TGTGCCAGCAGGGACAGGAGATCCTACGAGCAGTACTTC.

This clone is a singleton in its sample. The identical CDR3 is also encoded by other nucleotide sequences in the sample. This chain uses TRBV9 with TRBJ2-3; D is possibly TRBD1 or TRBD2 (6 bases each). V lost 3 bases and J lost 6, with 17 bases in between. The CDR3 has 15 amino acids. Germline loops: CDR1 SGDLS, CDR2 YYNGEE. The CDR3 DNA reads as TGTGCCAGCAGCGAGGGGGGAGGCGGGACGGATACGCAGTATTTT. Translated: CASSEGGGGTDTQYF.

This chain joins TRBV11-2 and TRBJ2-5; no clear D gene. V shed 4 bases and J shed 4 bases, with 13 bases lying between them. Germline CDR1 SGHAT, CDR2 FQNNGV. CDR3 size: 14 residues. CDR3 nucleotide sequence: TGTGCCAGCAGCTCTATACGTACCGGAGAGACCCAGTACTTC. As protein: CASSSIRTGETQYF.

The chain couples TRBV28 to TRBJ1-1; D is perhaps TRBD1 (5 bases). With 5 bases removed from V and 1 base from J, the gap between germline ends came to 14 bases. The CDR3 length is 15 residues. In germline, CDR1 is MDHEN, CDR2 SYDVKM. This CDR3 reads CASSPWGRRNTEAFF. Here the CDR3 DNA reads TGTGCCAGCAGTCCCTGGGGACGGAGGAACACTGAAGCTTTCTTT.